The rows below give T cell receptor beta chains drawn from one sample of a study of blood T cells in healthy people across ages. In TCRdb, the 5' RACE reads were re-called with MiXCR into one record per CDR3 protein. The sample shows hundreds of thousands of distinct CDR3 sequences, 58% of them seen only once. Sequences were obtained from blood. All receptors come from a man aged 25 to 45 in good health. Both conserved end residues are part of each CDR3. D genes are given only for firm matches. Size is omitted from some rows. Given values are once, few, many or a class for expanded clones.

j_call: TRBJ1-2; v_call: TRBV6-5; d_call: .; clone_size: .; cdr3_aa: CASTKVRPGYTF; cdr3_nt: TGTGCCAGCACCAAAGTGAGGCCCGGCTACACCTTC
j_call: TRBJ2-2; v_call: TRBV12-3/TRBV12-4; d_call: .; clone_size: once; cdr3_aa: CASSFGAEYTGELFF; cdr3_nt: TGTGCCAGCAGTTTCGGGGCGGAATACACCGGGGAGCTGTTTTTT
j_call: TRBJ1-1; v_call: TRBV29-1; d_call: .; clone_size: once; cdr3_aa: CTVKTTMDTEAFF; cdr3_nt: TGCACCGTAAAGACGACCATGGACACTGAAGCTTTCTTT
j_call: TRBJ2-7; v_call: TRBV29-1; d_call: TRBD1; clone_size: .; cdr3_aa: CSVSKTGGGHEQYF; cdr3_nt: TGCAGCGTTAGCAAGACAGGGGGAGGTCACGAGCAGTACTTC
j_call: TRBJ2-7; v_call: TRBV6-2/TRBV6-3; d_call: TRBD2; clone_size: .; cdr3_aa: CASSDGLVYEQYF; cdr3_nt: TGTGCCAGCAGTGACGGACTAGTCTACGAGCAGTACTTC
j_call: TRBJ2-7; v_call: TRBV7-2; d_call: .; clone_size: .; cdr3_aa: CTSSSMTRYEQYF; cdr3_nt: TGTACCAGCAGCTCCATGACTAGATACGAGCAGTACTTC
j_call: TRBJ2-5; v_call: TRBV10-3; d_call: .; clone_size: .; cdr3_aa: CAISVGHKETQYF; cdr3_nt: TGTGCCATCAGTGTGGGACACAAAGAGACCCAGTACTTC
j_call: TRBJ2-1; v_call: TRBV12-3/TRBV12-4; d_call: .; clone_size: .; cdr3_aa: CASSMERGEQFF; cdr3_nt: TGTGCCAGCAGTATGGAGCGCGGTGAGCAGTTCTTC
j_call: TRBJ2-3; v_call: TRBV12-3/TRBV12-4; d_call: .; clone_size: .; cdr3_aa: CASSSTGVADTQYF; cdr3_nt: TGTGCCAGCAGTTCGACGGGCGTCGCAGATACGCAGTATTTT
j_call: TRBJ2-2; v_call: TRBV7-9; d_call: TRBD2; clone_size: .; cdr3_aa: CASSLKRTSGPGELFF; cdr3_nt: TGTGCCAGCAGCTTAAAAAGGACTAGCGGGCCCGGGGAGCTGTTTTTT
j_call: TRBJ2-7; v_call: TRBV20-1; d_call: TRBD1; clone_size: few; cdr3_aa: CSARDPDRVSYEQYF; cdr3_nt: TGCAGTGCTAGGGACCCGGACAGGGTCTCCTACGAGCAGTACTTC
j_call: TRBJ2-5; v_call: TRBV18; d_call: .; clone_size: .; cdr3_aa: CASSAAGSETQYF; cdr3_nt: TGTGCCAGCTCCGCGGCAGGGAGTGAGACCCAGTACTTC
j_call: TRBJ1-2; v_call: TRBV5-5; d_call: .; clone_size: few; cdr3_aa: CASSLGPKGYTF; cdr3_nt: TGTGCCAGCAGCTTGGGACCTAAGGGCTACACCTTC
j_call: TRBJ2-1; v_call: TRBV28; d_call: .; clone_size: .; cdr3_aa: CASRPAASYNEQFF; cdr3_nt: TGTGCCAGCAGACCCGCCGCCTCCTACAATGAGCAGTTCTTC
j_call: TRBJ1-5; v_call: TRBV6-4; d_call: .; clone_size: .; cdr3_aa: CASSEGANQPQHF; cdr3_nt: TGTGCCAGCAGTGAGGGGGCCAATCAGCCCCAGCATTTT
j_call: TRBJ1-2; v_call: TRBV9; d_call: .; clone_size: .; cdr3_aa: CASGALVPGYTF; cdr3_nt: TGTGCCAGCGGGGCGCTGGTTCCTGGCTACACCTTC
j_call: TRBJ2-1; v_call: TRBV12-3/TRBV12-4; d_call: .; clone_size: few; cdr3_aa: CASRKTGGNEQFF; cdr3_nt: TGTGCCAGCAGAAAGACCGGCGGGAATGAGCAGTTCTTC
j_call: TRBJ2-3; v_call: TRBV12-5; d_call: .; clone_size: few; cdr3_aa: CASGSGEGTDTQYF; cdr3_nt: TGTGCTAGTGGTTCGGGGGAGGGCACAGATACGCAGTATTTT
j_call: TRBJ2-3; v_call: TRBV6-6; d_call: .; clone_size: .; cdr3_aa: CASSRTSDTQYF; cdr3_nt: TGTGCCAGCAGTCGCACTTCAGATACGCAGTATTTT